This T cell receptor beta chain stems from a study of T cells in women clearing cervical HPV infection. The overall study: Cases' blood sampling followed lesion detection by median about 150 days (90 to 200).

Study observations and caveats: TRBV6-7 abundance was lower in cases than controls (around 0.1% versus 0.15%).

V shed 4 bases and J 6 bases; nucleotides not matched to a gene: 11. The CDR3 totals 14 residues. In germline, CDR1 is DFQATT, CDR2 SNEGSKA (reference sequence). Concerning this clone itself: The antigen is undetermined. The CDR3 end lies 3 residues beyond the end of the read and is filled in from the germline J gene.

immunoSEQ multiplex PCR used an average of roughly 1,100 ng genomic DNA. Profiling relied on immunoSEQ multiplex PCR, and the TCRdb table lists in-frame clones only, not all of them. Found here are 20,000 to 25,000 clones; the top ten clones hold over 5%. This TCR was recovered from a woman between 18 and 70 years old with a cervical HPV16 infection that either progressed to CIN3+ or cleared (not recorded which). Input material: blood buffy coat. The V call is TRBV20-1, the J call TRBJ2-7, with 8 bases lining up with TRBD2. Incomplete CDR3 DNA: TGCAGTGCTACCCGTAGCGGGACCCCTGGCGAG. It yields the protein CSATRSGTPGE. The whole CDR3 region reads CSATRSGTPGEQYF.